Each of the 2 T cell receptor beta chains below was sequenced from the same sample in a study of neurological immune-mediated disorders (dated by TCRdb to between 2018 and 2020). To prepare the library, 5' RACE was applied. TCRdb records Illumina HiSeq 2500 as the sequencer. TCRdb's own reprocessing of the public reads used fastp at Q25 and MiXCR and kept productive beta chains. Rows matching on CDR3 protein sequence are summarized as one entry with the most common DNA and genes. The sample records approximately 41,000 distinct CDR3 sequences, around 15% of which are singletons. The ten biggest clones cover 3% to 4.5% of the sample. Sequencing was carried out using CD4+ T cells from blood. The origin of the receptors is an older woman with HTLV-1-associated myelopathy (HAM/TSP).

This chain joins TRBV20-1 and TRBJ2-7; unclear D gene. CDR3 length: 13 residues. The V end was cut by 2 bases, the J end by 7 bases, with 15 bases between. Germline-derived CDR1 and CDR2 are DFQATT and SNEGSKA (reference sequence). The CDR3: CSARRLAYGEQYF. In nucleotides, the CDR3 is TGCAGTGCTAGACGACTGGCTTATGGGGAGCAGTACTTC.

This clonotype was detected ten times or more. The chain is built from TRBV20-1 and TRBJ2-7, with D possibly matching TRBD1 (5 bases). Trimming took off 5 bases at V and 2 bases at J, with 10 bases between the two ends. This CDR3 spans 12 amino acids. CDR1 DFQATT and CDR2 SNEGSKA come from the germline V gene (reference sequence). The CDR3 spells CSADTGTYEQYF. The CDR3 DNA follows: TGCAGTGCTGATACAGGTACCTACGAGCAGTACTTC.